The clone carrying this T cell receptor (beta chain) was seen at least ten times. The sample comes from a study of patients and donors after allogeneic stem cell transplantation. The CDR3 extends over 14 amino acids. V was cut by 10 bases and J by 2 bases, with 11 bases left in between. CDR1 and CDR2 (germline): KGHDR, SFDVKD. TCRdb reprocessed the RT-PCR reads with MiXCR, giving one entry per CDR3 protein. The sample consists of hundreds of thousands of distinct CDR3 sequences, approximately 16% of them appearing once. The chain recombines TRBV24-1 with TRBJ2-6, with TRBD1 as a possible D gene (6 bases). Sequencing was done on a sample of blood, either unsorted or a sorted T cell fraction (not recorded which). The source is a human donor who was either an allogeneic HSCT recipient or a stem cell or donor lymphocyte infusion donor (not recorded which). It is not recorded whose cells these are; they may come from a transplant donor. The CDR3 reads CATSGEAGANVLTF. CDR3 sequence (DNA): TGTGCCACTTCAGGGGAAGCTGGGGCCAACGTCCTGACTTTC.